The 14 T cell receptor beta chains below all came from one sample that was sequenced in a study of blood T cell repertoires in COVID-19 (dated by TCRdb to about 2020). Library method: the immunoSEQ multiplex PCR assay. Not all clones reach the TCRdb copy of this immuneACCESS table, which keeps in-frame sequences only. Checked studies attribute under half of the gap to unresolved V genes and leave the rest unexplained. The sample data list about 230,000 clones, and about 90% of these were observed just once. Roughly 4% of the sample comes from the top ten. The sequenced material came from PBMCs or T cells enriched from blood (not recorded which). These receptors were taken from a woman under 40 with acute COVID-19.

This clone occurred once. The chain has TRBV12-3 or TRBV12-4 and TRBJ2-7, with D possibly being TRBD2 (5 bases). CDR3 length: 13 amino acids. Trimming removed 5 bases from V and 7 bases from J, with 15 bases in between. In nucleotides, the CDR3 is TGTGCCAGCAGTCCACCCGGGGAACAAGAGCAGTACTTC. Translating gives CASSPPGEQEQYF.

CDR3: CASSEIEGWGYTF. The CDR3, as DNA: TGTGCCAGCAGTGAAATTGAGGGTTGGGGCTACACCTTC. V usage is TRBV6-1 and J usage is TRBJ1-2; the D is unclear. This CDR3 comprises 13 residues. The V gene lost 2 bases and the J gene lost 8 bases, with 12 bases spanning the gap. The germline V gene has CDR1 MNHNS and CDR2 SASEGT.

The CDR3 is CASSQGIGNSPLHF. The DNA of the CDR3 is TGTGCCAGCAGCCAAGGTATCGGTAATTCACCCCTCCACTTT. The J gene is TRBJ1-6, the V gene TRBV4-2; D gene uncertain. The CDR3 covers 14 residues. Trimming pared 1 base from V and 6 bases from J, leaving 7 bases between. Germline V gene lookup returns CDR1 LGHNA and CDR2 YNFKEQ.

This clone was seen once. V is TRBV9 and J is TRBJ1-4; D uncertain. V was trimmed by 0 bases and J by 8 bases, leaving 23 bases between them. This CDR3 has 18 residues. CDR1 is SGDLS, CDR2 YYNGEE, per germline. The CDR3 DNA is TGTGCCAGCAGCGTAGTCAGGCAGAGCTGGAACGAAAAAGAAAAACTGTTTTTT. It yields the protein CASSVVRQSWNEKEKLFF. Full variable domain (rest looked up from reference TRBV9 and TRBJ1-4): DSGVTQTPKHLITATGQRVTLRCSPRSGDLSVYWYQQSLDQGLQFLIQYYNGEERAKGNILERFSAQQFPDLHSELNLSSLELGDSALYFCASSVVRQSWNEKEKLFFGSGTQLSVL.

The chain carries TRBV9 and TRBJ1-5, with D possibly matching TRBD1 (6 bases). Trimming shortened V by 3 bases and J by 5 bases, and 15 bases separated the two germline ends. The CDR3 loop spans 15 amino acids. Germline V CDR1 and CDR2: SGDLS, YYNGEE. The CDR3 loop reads CASSATGRRDQPQHF. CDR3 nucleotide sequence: TGTGCCAGCAGCGCCACAGGGCGGCGAGATCAGCCCCAGCATTTT.

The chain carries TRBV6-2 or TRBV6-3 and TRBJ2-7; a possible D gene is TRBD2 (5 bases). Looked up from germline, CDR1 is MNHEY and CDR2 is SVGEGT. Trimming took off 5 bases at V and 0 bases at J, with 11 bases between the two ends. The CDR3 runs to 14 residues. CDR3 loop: CASSLAISSYEQYF. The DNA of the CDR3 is TGTGCCAGCAGTCTAGCAATCAGCTCCTACGAGCAGTACTTC.

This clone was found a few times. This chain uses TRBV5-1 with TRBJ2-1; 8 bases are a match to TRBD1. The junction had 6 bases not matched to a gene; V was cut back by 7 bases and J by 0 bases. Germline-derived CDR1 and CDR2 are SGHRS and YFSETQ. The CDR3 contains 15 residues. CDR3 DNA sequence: TGCGCCAGCGGAGACACAGGGGGCTCCTACAATGAGCAGTTCTTC. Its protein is CASGDTGGSYNEQFF.

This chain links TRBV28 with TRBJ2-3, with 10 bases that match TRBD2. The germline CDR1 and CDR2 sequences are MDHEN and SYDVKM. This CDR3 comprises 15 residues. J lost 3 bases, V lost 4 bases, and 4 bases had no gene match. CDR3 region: CASSSLAGITDTQYF. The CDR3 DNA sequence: TGTGCCAGCAGTTCACTAGCGGGGATTACAGATACGCAGTATTTT.

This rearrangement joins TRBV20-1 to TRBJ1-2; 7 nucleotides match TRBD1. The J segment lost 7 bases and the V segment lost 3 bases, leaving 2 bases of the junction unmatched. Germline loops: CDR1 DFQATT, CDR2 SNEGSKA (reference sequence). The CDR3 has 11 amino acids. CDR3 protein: CSARRGPGYTF. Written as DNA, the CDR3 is TGCAGTGCTAGGAGGGGGCCTGGCTACACCTTC.

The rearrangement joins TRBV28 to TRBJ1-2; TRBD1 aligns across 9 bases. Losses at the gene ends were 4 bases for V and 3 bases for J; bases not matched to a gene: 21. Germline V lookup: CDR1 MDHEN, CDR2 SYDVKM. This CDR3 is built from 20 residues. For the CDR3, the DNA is TGTGCCAGCAGTTATGGCGGAGGGACAGGGAGCCTAAAAATGTACTATGGCTACACCTTC. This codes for CASSYGGGTGSLKMYYGYTF.

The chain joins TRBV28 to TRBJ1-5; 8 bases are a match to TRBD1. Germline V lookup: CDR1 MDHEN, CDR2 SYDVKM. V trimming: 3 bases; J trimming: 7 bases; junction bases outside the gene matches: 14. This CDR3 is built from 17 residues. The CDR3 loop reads CASSLGLGQGANQPQHF. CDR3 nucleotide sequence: TGTGCCAGCAGTTTGGGATTGGGGCAGGGGGCAAACCAGCCCCAGCATTTT.

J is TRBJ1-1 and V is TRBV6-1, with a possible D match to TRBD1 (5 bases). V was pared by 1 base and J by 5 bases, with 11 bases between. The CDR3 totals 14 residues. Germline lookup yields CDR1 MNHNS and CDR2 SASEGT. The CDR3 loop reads CASSEGAGITEAFF. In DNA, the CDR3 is TGTGCCAGCAGTGAAGGGGCAGGGATAACTGAAGCTTTCTTT.

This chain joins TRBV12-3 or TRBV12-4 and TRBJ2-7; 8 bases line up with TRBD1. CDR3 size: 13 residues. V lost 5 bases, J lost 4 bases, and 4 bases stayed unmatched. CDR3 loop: CASSLGQEYEQYF. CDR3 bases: TGTGCCAGCAGTCTGGGACAGGAGTACGAGCAGTACTTC.

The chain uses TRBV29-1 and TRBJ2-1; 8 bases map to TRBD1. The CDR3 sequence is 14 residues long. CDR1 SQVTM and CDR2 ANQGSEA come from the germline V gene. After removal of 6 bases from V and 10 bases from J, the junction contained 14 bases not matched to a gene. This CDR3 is CSVDSTGEAREQFF. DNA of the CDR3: TGCAGCGTGGATTCGACAGGGGAAGCGCGAGAGCAGTTCTTC.